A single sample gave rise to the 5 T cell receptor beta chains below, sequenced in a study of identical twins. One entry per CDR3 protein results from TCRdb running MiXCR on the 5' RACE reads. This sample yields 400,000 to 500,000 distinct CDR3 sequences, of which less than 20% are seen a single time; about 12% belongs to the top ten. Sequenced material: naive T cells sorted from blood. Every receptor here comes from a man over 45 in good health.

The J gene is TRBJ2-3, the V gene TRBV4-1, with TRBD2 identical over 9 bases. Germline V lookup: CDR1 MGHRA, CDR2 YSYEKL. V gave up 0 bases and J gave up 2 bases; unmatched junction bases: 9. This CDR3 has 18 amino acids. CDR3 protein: CASSQDPPAGGFTDTQYF. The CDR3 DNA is TGCGCCAGCAGCCAAGATCCCCCAGCGGGAGGTTTCACAGATACGCAGTATTTT.

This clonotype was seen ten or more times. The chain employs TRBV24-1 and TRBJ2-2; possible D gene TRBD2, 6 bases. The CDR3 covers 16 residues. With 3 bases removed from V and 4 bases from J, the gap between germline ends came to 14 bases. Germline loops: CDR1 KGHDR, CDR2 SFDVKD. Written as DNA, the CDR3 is TGTGCCACCAGTGATACAGCCCAGGGACTCACCGGGGAGCTGTTTTTT. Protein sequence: CATSDTAQGLTGELFF.

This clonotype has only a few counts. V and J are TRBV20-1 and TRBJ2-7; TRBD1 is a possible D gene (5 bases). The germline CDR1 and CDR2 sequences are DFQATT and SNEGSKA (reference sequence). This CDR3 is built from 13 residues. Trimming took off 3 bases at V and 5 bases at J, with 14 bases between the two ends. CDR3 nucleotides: TGCAGTGCTAGTCTCAGGGTAGAAGACGAGCAGTACTTC. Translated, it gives CSASLRVEDEQYF.

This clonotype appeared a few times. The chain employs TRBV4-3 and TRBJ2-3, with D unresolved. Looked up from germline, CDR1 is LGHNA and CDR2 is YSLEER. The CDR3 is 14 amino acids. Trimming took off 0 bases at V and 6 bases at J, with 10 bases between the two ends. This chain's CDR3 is CASSQDTLGDTQYF. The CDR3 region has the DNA TGCGCCAGCAGCCAAGATACCCTGGGTGATACGCAGTATTTT.

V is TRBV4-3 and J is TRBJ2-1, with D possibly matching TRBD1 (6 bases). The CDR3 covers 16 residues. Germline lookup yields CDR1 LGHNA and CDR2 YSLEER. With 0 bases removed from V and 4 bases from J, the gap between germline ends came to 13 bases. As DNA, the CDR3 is TGCGCCAGCAGCCAAGAAGAGGCCGACAGGTACAATGAGCAGTTCTTC. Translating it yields CASSQEEADRYNEQFF.